A single sample is the source of the 13 T cell receptor beta chains below, sequenced in a study of Ad26.COV2.S vaccination and SARS-CoV-2 variants. The treatment is: about 20 received Ad26.COV2.S at low or high dose, single or two shots; about 5 received placebo; per-sample allocation not given. Samples analyzed were those drawn on day 63 after the first vaccine or placebo injection. The assay was immunoSEQ multiplex PCR, and TCRdb's table has in-frame clones only and misses some. The data show about 420,000 clones, approximately 90% seen once. Material: peripheral blood, obtained in a trial of Ad26.COV2.S vaccine versus placebo. Receptors originate from a person aged 18-65 years who received the Ad26.COV2.S COVID-19 vaccine or a placebo.

V is TRBV7-7 and J is TRBJ2-5; D is possibly TRBD2 (6 bases). This CDR3 region has 13 residues. Deletions cut 5 bases from V and 5 bases from J, with 12 bases between. CDR1 SSHAT and CDR2 FNYEAQ come from the germline V gene (reference sequence). CDR3 in amino acids: CASSSGREETQYF. The DNA for the CDR3 is TGTGCCAGCAGCAGCGGACGGGAGGAGACCCAGTACTTC.

The chain has TRBV5-1 and TRBJ2-3, with 10 bases lining up with TRBD2. The germline gives CDR1 SGHRS, CDR2 YFSETQ. V trimming: 1 base; J trimming: 2 bases; junction bases outside the gene matches: 4. CDR3 length: 16 residues. Written as DNA, the CDR3 is TGCGCCAGCAGCTTGAGCCTAGCGGGGGACACAGATACGCAGTATTTT. Its translation is CASSLSLAGDTDTQYF.

The chain is built from TRBV6-5 and TRBJ1-2; tentatively, D is TRBD1 (6 bases). The CDR3 is made up of 14 amino acids. Trimming shortened V by 2 bases and J by 3 bases, and 10 bases separated the two germline ends. Looked up from germline, CDR1 is MNHEY and CDR2 is SVGAGI. The CDR3 DNA reads TGTGCCAGCAGTTACAGGGGGGCGGACTATGGCTACACCTTC. Translation: CASSYRGADYGYTF.

This chain joins TRBV5-6 and TRBJ2-3; 8 bases are a match to TRBD2. The trim removed 4 bases at V and 1 base at J, leaving 11 bases unmatched. CDR1 and CDR2 (germline): SGHDT, YYEEEE. The CDR3 covers 17 residues. CDR3 sequence (DNA): TGTGCCAGCAGCCAGACGTTTAGCGGGGTACGCACAGATACGCAGTATTTT. Its translation: CASSQTFSGVRTDTQYF.

V usage is TRBV19 and J usage is TRBJ2-7; the D gene is possibly TRBD1 (6 bases). Germline CDR1 is LNHDA and CDR2 is SQIVND (reference sequence). V shed 0 bases and J shed 3 bases, with 6 bases lying between them. The CDR3 is 13 residues long. CDR3 loop: CASSIEGGYEQYF. The CDR3 nucleotides are TGTGCCAGTAGTATAGAAGGGGGCTACGAGCAGTACTTC.

The chain uses TRBV4-1 and TRBJ1-4; possibly TRBD1 for D (5 bases). The CDR3 spans 16 residues. Germline-derived CDR1 and CDR2 are MGHRA and YSYEKL. V shed 3 bases and J shed 4 bases, with 15 bases lying between them. This chain's CDR3 is CASSQSDAGGNEKLFF. The CDR3, as DNA: TGCGCCAGCAGCCAGTCCGACGCGGGGGGTAATGAAAAACTGTTTTTT.

The rearrangement uses TRBV7-2 and TRBJ1-4; 8 positions agree with TRBD1. CDR3 length: 14 residues. The V gene's germline CDR1 is SGHTA and CDR2 FQGNSA. Trimming at V came to 5 bases and at J to 7 bases, leaving 6 bases not matched to a gene. CDR3 bases: TGTGCCAGCAGCCGGACAGGGCTCGGTGAAAAACTGTTTTTT. This codes for CASSRTGLGEKLFF. Using reference TRBV7-2 and TRBJ1-4 for the parts outside the CDR3, the full variable domain is GAGVSQSPSNKVTEKGKDVELRCDPISGHTALYWYRQSLGQGLEFLIYFQGNSAPDKSGLPSDRFSAERTGGSVSTLTIQRTQQEDSAVYLCASSRTGLGEKLFFGSGTQLSVL.

V gene TRBV6-5 combines with J gene TRBJ1-5; 9 bases align to TRBD1. CDR3 length: 15 residues. Germline trimming cut 7 bases from V and 0 bases from J; bases unmatched to any gene: 4. CDR1 is MNHEY, CDR2 SVGAGI, per germline. CDR3: CASIRDRDSNQPQHF. The CDR3 coding sequence is TGTGCCAGCATCCGGGACAGGGATAGCAATCAGCCCCAGCATTTT.

There are many counts of this clone. The gene calls are TRBV6-2 or TRBV6-3 and TRBJ2-6; 7 bases match TRBD1. V trimming: 5 bases; J trimming: 1 base; junction bases outside the gene matches: 2. The CDR3 is 15 residues long. Germline V gene data show CDR1 as MNHEY and CDR2 as SVGEGT. CDR3 coding DNA: TGTGCCAGCAGTGAGACAGGGTCTGGGGCCAACGTCCTGACTTTC. This translates into CASSETGSGANVLTF.

The chain's CDR3 is CASSLRDIGSTEAFF. For the CDR3, the DNA is TGCGCCAGCAGCCTCCGGGACATCGGGAGCACTGAAGCTTTCTTT. This chain joins TRBV4-1 and TRBJ1-1, with D maybe TRBD1 (6 bases). The germline CDR1 and CDR2 sequences are MGHRA and YSYEKL. The CDR3 totals 15 residues. Trimming took 4 bases from V and 4 from J, leaving 16 bases between them.

This clone has only a few counts. The chain is built from TRBV5-1 and TRBJ1-1; TRBD1 might be the D (6 bases). This CDR3 has 14 residues. CDR1 and CDR2 from the germline V gene are SGHRS and YFSETQ. V lost 3 bases and J lost 3, with 12 bases in between. The CDR3 sequence: CASSSEEGDTEAFF. The CDR3 region has the DNA TGCGCCAGCAGCTCCGAGGAGGGGGACACTGAAGCTTTCTTT.

This chain uses TRBV2 with TRBJ2-7; D is undetermined. The V and J ends lost 6 bases and 4 bases respectively, with 7 bases between them. The CDR3 covers 11 residues. Germline V CDR1 and CDR2: SNHLY, FYNNEI. The CDR3, as DNA: TGTGCCAGCAGCAGATTATACGAGCAGTACTTC. Amino acids: CASSRLYEQYF.

The V gene is TRBV6-2 or TRBV6-3, the J gene TRBJ1-4; 8 bases align to TRBD1. Germline CDR1 is MNHEY and CDR2 is SVGEGT. The CDR3 contains 16 residues. Germline trimming cut 0 bases from V and 8 bases from J; bases unmatched to any gene: 8. As DNA, the CDR3 is TGTGCCAGCAGTTACTCCTCCGACAGGGGTCGGGAAAAACTGTTTTTT. Translated, it gives CASSYSSDRGREKLFF.